A single sample is the source of the 2 T cell receptor beta chains below, sequenced in a study of blood T cell repertoires in COVID-19. Data came from immunoSEQ multiplex PCR; TCRdb stores just in-frame clones and leaves some out. Here the sample spans about 46,000 clones, 87% being singletons. Sequencing was performed on peripheral blood. The origin of the receptors is a human donor in a cohort sampled during active COVID-19.

This clone has just a few counts. The chain is built from TRBV28 and TRBJ1-2; 9 bases line up with TRBD1. The J segment lost 4 bases and the V segment lost 7 bases, leaving 7 bases of the junction unmatched. CDR1 is MDHEN and CDR2 is SYDVKM in the germline V gene. This CDR3 is 14 amino acids long. CDR3: CASNTGGSSYGYTF. The DNA for the CDR3 is TGTGCCAGCAATACAGGGGGCTCGAGCTATGGCTACACCTTC.

This clone was seen a few times. This rearrangement joins TRBV6-4 to TRBJ2-3; 7 positions match TRBD2. J lost 2 bases, V lost 5 bases, and 10 bases had no gene match. This CDR3 spans 16 amino acids. Germline assignment: CDR1 MRHNA and CDR2 SNTAGT. The CDR3 nucleotides read TGTGCCAGCAGTCAGTGGGCGGGAGACAACACAGATACGCAGTATTTT. Amino acid sequence: CASSQWAGDNTDTQYF.